Each of the 28 T cell receptor beta chains below was sequenced from the same sample in a study of T cell changes during pregnancy in multiple sclerosis. Clones were sequenced by immunoSEQ multiplex PCR, and TCRdb holds only the in-frame ones, with some missing. Counted here are approximately 44,000 clones, around nine tenths occurring once; the ten biggest clones make up under 0.85%. The sample consisted of CD4+ T cells from peripheral blood mononuclear cells, taken before pregnancy. These receptors came from a female donor with multiple sclerosis, enrolled in a pregnancy study.

In the case of this clone: The germline gene is not matched at one end of the junction; a read error may be the cause. This chain connects TRBV5-4 to TRBJ1-1; TRBD1 is a possible D gene (6 bases). The germline V gene has CDR1 SGHNT and CDR2 YYREEE (reference sequence). CDR3 length equals 13 residues. The CDR3 is CASRLDRNTEAFF. In DNA form, the CDR3 reads TGTGCCAGCAGATTGGACAGGAACACTGAAGCTTTCTTT.

The chain carries TRBV6-1 and TRBJ2-6; perhaps TRBD1 as D (6 bases). There are 15 residues in the CDR3. Germline V gene lookup returns CDR1 MNHNS and CDR2 SASEGT. The V end was cut by 7 bases, the J end by 1 base, with 11 bases between. CDR3 bases: TGTGCCAGCAAGGAAACAGGGTCTGGGGCCAACGTCCTGACTTTC. Translating it yields CASKETGSGANVLTF.

This clone is a singleton in its sample. This chain links TRBV19 with TRBJ1-2, with 7 bases matching TRBD1. The CDR3 length is 15 residues. Germline CDR1 reads LNHDA; CDR2 reads SQIVND (reference sequence). V dropped 6 bases and J dropped 1; count of bases not matched to a gene: 8. In DNA, the CDR3 is TGTGCCAGTAGGACAGGGAACTACAATAACTATGGCTACACCTTC. Translating gives CASRTGNYNNYGYTF. The complete variable domain, with remaining parts taken from reference TRBV19 and TRBJ1-2, reads DGGITQSPKYLFRKEGQNVTLSCEQNLNHDAMYWYRQDPGQGLRLIYYSQIVNDFQKGDIAEGYSVSREKKESFPLTVTSAQKNPTAFYLCASRTGNYNNYGYTFGSGTRLTVV.

The V call is TRBV7-9, the J call TRBJ1-1; D is undetermined. CDR3 length: 14 residues. Trimming pared 3 bases from V and 3 bases from J, leaving 11 bases between. The V gene's germline CDR1 is SEHNR and CDR2 FQNEAQ (reference sequence). CDR3 sequence reads: CASSFLGRDTEAFF. The CDR3 DNA follows: TGTGCCAGCAGCTTCTTGGGGAGGGACACTGAAGCTTTCTTT.

This clone is a singleton in its sample. The chain recombines TRBV6-5 with TRBJ2-7, with 10 bases lining up with TRBD2. Trimming cost V 5 bases and J 4 bases; bases outside gene matches: 8. Per germline, CDR1 MNHEY and CDR2 SVGAGI. The length of the CDR3 is 15 residues. The CDR3 loop reads CASSLGAGGVYEQYF. CDR3 DNA: TGTGCCAGCAGTCTGGGAGCGGGGGGGGTGTACGAGCAGTACTTC.

This chain joins TRBV5-1 and TRBJ1-4; TRBD1 matches at 10 bases. Germline V lookup: CDR1 SGHRS, CDR2 YFSETQ. CDR3 length: 15 residues. V trimming: 3 bases; J trimming: 7 bases; junction bases outside the gene matches: 6. The CDR3 reads CASSSTGGRSEKLFF. DNA for the CDR3: TGCGCCAGCAGCTCGACAGGGGGCCGGTCTGAAAAACTGTTTTTT.

The chain joins TRBV11-3 to TRBJ2-7; TRBD2 matches at 12 bases. V shed 5 bases and J 3 bases; nucleotides not matched to a gene: 5. Germline assignment: CDR1 SGHNT and CDR2 YENEEA. This CDR3 spans 15 amino acids. In DNA, the CDR3 is TGTGCCAGCAGCGTCGGACTAGCGGGAAACTACGAGCAGTACTTC. Its translation: CASSVGLAGNYEQYF. Variable domain in full (rest from reference TRBV11-3 and TRBJ2-7): EAGVVQSPRYKIIEKKQPVAFWCNPISGHNTLYWYLQNLGQGPELLIRYENEEAVDDSQLPKDRFSAERLKGVDSTLKIQPAELGDSAVYLCASSVGLAGNYEQYFGPGTRLTVT.

The J gene is TRBJ2-7, the V gene TRBV5-5, with 13 bases that match TRBD2. V trimming: 3 bases; J trimming: 6 bases; junction bases outside the gene matches: 3. Germline CDR1 is SGHKS and CDR2 is YYEKEE (reference sequence). The CDR3 has 14 residues. The CDR3 nucleotides are TGTGCCAGCAGCTCTGGACTAGCGGGAGTCGAGCAGTACTTC. Translating gives CASSSGLAGVEQYF.

This clone was detected a few times. CDR3 nucleotides: TGTGCCAGTAGTATGGGTGCGGGCACAACTAATGAAAAACTGTTTTTT. Its translation is CASSMGAGTTNEKLFF. The chain has TRBV19 and TRBJ1-4; D call uncertain. From germline, CDR1 is LNHDA and CDR2 SQIVND (reference sequence). CDR3 length: 16 residues. Between the trimmed V and J ends, which lost 3 bases and 0 bases, there was a span of 11 bases.

The gene calls are TRBV28 and TRBJ2-7; the match to TRBD2 covers 9 bases. V lost 3 bases and J lost 4; bases outside the gene matches: 13. There are 17 residues in the CDR3. CDR1 and CDR2 (germline): MDHEN, SYDVKM. The CDR3 DNA follows: TGTGCCAGCAGTTTGGGCGGAGGCGGGAGGGCCGAATACGAGCAGTACTTC. Residues: CASSLGGGGRAEYEQYF.

The rearrangement joins TRBV28 to TRBJ1-2, with D perhaps matching TRBD1 (6 bases). Germline assignment: CDR1 MDHEN and CDR2 SYDVKM. Trimming left V 6 bases short and J 2 bases short, with 13 bases between. The CDR3 has 14 amino acids. This CDR3 reads CASRAQGINYGYTF. As DNA, the CDR3 is TGTGCCAGCAGAGCCCAGGGGATAAACTATGGCTACACCTTC.

A single count supports this clone. The CDR3 DNA reads as TGTGCCAGCAGTTCCCCAACGGGCGGGGGATACGAGCAGTACTTC. Translation gives CASSSPTGGGYEQYF. The chain couples TRBV27 to TRBJ2-7; 7 bases fit TRBD2. The junction had 10 bases not matched to a gene; V was cut back by 4 bases and J by 4 bases. Germline CDR1 reads MNHEY; CDR2 reads SMNVEV (reference sequence). This CDR3 comprises 15 residues.

The chain couples TRBV7-2 to TRBJ2-3, with 12 bases matching TRBD2. The length of the CDR3 is 16 residues. Germline CDR1 SGHTA, CDR2 FQGNSA. With 5 bases clipped from V and 4 bases from J, the junction kept 7 bases outside the gene matches. The CDR3 DNA reads TGTGCCAGCAGCACCGGACTAGCGGGAAGGGCAGATACGCAGTATTTT. It encodes CASSTGLAGRADTQYF.

The chain employs TRBV2 and TRBJ1-1; the D gene is possibly TRBD1 (6 bases). CDR3 length: 15 amino acids. Germline V gene sequence: CDR1 SNHLY, CDR2 FYNNEI. The V end was cut by 4 bases, the J end by 0 bases, with 12 bases between. In nucleotides, the CDR3 is TGTGCCAGCAGTGCTCTGGGACATTTGAACACTGAAGCTTTCTTT. Encoded protein: CASSALGHLNTEAFF.

The chain employs TRBV7-7 and TRBJ1-4; TRBD1 is a possible D gene (5 bases). This CDR3 spans 15 amino acids. Deletions cut 1 base from V and 5 bases from J, with 11 bases between. CDR1 and CDR2 from the germline V gene are SSHAT and FNYEAQ (reference sequence). The DNA for the CDR3 is TGTGCCAGCAGCTTAGGGGGCGGAAGGAATGAAAAACTGTTTTTT. Its translation: CASSLGGGRNEKLFF.

The V gene is TRBV18, the J gene TRBJ2-7; 7 bases are shared with TRBD2. The CDR3 spans 17 residues. Germline lookup yields CDR1 KGHSH and CDR2 LQKENI. V lost 3 bases and J lost 4; bases outside the gene matches: 15. The CDR3 protein is CASSPPRRWEGRYEQYF. CDR3 bases: TGTGCCAGCTCACCCCCCCGAAGGTGGGAGGGGAGGTACGAGCAGTACTTC.

The count of this clone is one. This chain connects TRBV5-6 to TRBJ1-2; possibly TRBD1 for D (6 bases). This CDR3 spans 13 amino acids. V was shortened by 5 bases and J by 4 bases, with 12 bases between the two germline ends. Germline V gene lookup returns CDR1 SGHDT and CDR2 YYEEEE. CDR3 sequence (DNA): TGTGCCAGCAGAGCGGACAGTACCTATGGCTACACCTTC. Translated: CASRADSTYGYTF.

This clone is a singleton in its sample. The rearrangement joins TRBV27 to TRBJ1-6, with a weak D call TRBD1 (6 bases). Germline CDR1 MNHEY, CDR2 SMNVEV (reference sequence). Deletions cut 4 bases from V and 1 base from J, with 14 bases between. The CDR3 is made up of 17 amino acids. For the CDR3, the DNA is TGTGCCAGCAGTTCCTCCTGGGACATATCCTATAATTCACCCCTCCACTTT. Translation: CASSSSWDISYNSPLHF.

The chain links TRBV5-1 to TRBJ2-1; 8 nucleotides match TRBD1. This CDR3 region has 15 residues. V gave up 4 bases and J gave up 0 bases; unmatched junction bases: 3. The germline gives CDR1 SGHRS, CDR2 YFSETQ. CDR3 sequence: CASSRQGNSYNEQFF. The CDR3 DNA is TGCGCCAGCAGCAGACAGGGGAACTCCTACAATGAGCAGTTCTTC.

The rearrangement links TRBV5-1 to TRBJ2-2; 7 nucleotides match TRBD2. J was trimmed by 4 bases and V by 0 bases; bases with no gene match: 6. From germline, CDR1 is SGHRS and CDR2 YFSETQ. The CDR3 totals 16 residues. The CDR3 loop is CASSLVGREGTGELFF. The CDR3 DNA reads TGCGCCAGCAGCTTGGTTGGCAGGGAGGGCACCGGGGAGCTGTTTTTT.

The rearrangement joins TRBV28 to TRBJ1-2; D perhaps matches TRBD1 (5 bases). Germline lookup yields CDR1 MDHEN and CDR2 SYDVKM. The CDR3 loop spans 13 amino acids. Trimming cost V 2 bases and J 4 bases, with 8 bases left between them. The CDR3 loop is CASSLIRAYGYTF. DNA for the CDR3: TGTGCCAGCAGTTTAATCAGGGCCTATGGCTACACCTTC.

The rearrangement uses TRBV28 and TRBJ2-7; D is unresolved. The germline gives CDR1 MDHEN, CDR2 SYDVKM. V was clipped by 7 bases and J by 0 bases, with 4 bases between them. The CDR3 consists of 11 residues. Here the CDR3 reads CASTFSYEQYF. CDR3 nucleotides: TGTGCCAGCACCTTCTCCTACGAGCAGTACTTC.

The chain combines TRBV5-1 with TRBJ2-2; the match to TRBD2 covers 9 bases. This CDR3 is 16 amino acids long. J was trimmed by 3 bases and V by 2 bases; bases with no gene match: 5. The V gene's germline CDR1 is SGHRS and CDR2 YFSETQ. CDR3 nucleotides: TGCGCCAGCAGCTTTCAACTAGCGGGTTACACCGGGGAGCTGTTTTTT. Translation: CASSFQLAGYTGELFF.

This rearrangement joins TRBV25-1 to TRBJ1-1; 7 bases line up with TRBD1. With V trimmed by 1 base and J by 1 base, 3 bases remained unmatched. The CDR3 extends over 15 amino acids. From germline, CDR1 is MGHDK and CDR2 SYGVNS. CDR3 DNA sequence: TGTGCCAGCAGTGAATTAGACAGGGAGAACACTGAAGCTTTCTTT. Translated: CASSELDRENTEAFF.

This rearrangement joins TRBV14 to TRBJ1-1; D is possibly TRBD1 (5 bases). The V gene lost 1 base and the J gene lost 0 bases, with 15 bases spanning the gap. The length of the CDR3 is 17 residues. The germline V gene encodes CDR1 SGHDN and CDR2 FVKESK. The CDR3 nucleotides are TGTGCCAGCAGCCAAGTATCGCCGGGACTGTTGAACACTGAAGCTTTCTTT. Protein product: CASSQVSPGLLNTEAFF.

The V and J genes are TRBV28 and TRBJ2-6; TRBD1 matches at 9 bases. The V and J ends lost 4 bases and 0 bases, in that order; junction bases with no gene match: 1. CDR1 is MDHEN and CDR2 is SYDVKM in the germline V gene. The CDR3 has 16 residues. The CDR3 protein is CASSSTGGSGANVLTF. CDR3 in DNA: TGTGCCAGCAGTTCGACAGGGGGCTCTGGGGCCAACGTCCTGACTTTC.

The V call is TRBV30, the J call TRBJ1-2; D gene ambiguous. The CDR3 is 11 amino acids. V was trimmed by 4 bases and J by 4 bases, leaving 7 bases between them. CDR1 is GTSNPN, CDR2 SVGIG, per germline (reference sequence). The CDR3 DNA follows: TGTGCCTGGACCTCGGGCTATGGCTACACCTTC. Translated, it gives CAWTSGYGYTF.

This chain joins TRBV5-5 and TRBJ1-6; 8 bases align to TRBD1. CDR1 and CDR2 from the germline V gene are SGHKS and YYEKEE (reference sequence). The V and J ends lost 3 bases and 7 bases, in that order; junction bases with no gene match: 9. The length of the CDR3 is 16 residues. CDR3 bases: TGTGCCAGCAGCTCGGGCAGGGGGCTATTCAATTCACCCCTCCACTTT. This translates into CASSSGRGLFNSPLHF.